This T cell receptor (beta chain) was sequenced during a study of shared clonotypes between healthy human individuals. The assay was immunoSEQ multiplex PCR, and TCRdb's table has in-frame clones only and misses some. The repertoire has roughly 500,000 clones, 95% to 96% of them found once; the top ten carry about 0.068%. The germline V gene encodes CDR1 KGHSH and CDR2 LQKENI. CDR3 length equals 14 residues. Trimming took off 2 bases at V and 5 bases at J, with 12 bases between the two ends. The gene calls are TRBV18 and TRBJ2-5; D not certain. The TCR was taken from a woman aged 30 to 39 in good health. Material: naive CD4+ T cells sorted from blood. Indicated subset: CD45RA+ positively selected. CDR3 protein: CASSPGSQAETQYF. CDR3 coding DNA: TGTGCCAGCTCACCAGGGTCTCAGGCGGAGACCCAGTACTTC.